This TCR beta chain was identified during a study of Ad26.COV2.S vaccination and SARS-CoV-2 variants. Study context: Within the COV1001 Ad26.COV2.S trial arm, the donor was enrolled. Into the muscle, Ad26.COV2.S was dosed once or twice, 56 days apart.

TCRdb's copy holds only in-frame clones and misses some; the assay was immunoSEQ multiplex PCR. The sample has hundreds of thousands of clones, roughly 84% seen once. Study-wide results and caveats: Assessments of TCR breadth and depth may have underestimated the total T cell responses.

As regards this clone: Its antigen is as yet unknown.

The V and J ends lost 0 bases and 0 bases respectively, with 21 bases between them. The CDR3 is 20 amino acids. Germline-derived CDR1 and CDR2 are LNHNV and YYDKDF (reference sequence). Regarding treatment: some 20 received Ad26.COV2.S at low or high dose, single or two shots; about five received placebo; per-sample allocation not given. It was on day 63 after the first vaccine or placebo injection that samples were taken. This specimen was peripheral blood, taken in a trial of Ad26.COV2.S vaccine versus placebo. The receptor comes from a person between 18 and 60 years old who received the Ad26.COV2.S COVID-19 vaccine or a placebo. The chain combines TRBV15 with TRBJ1-5; a weak D match, TRBD1 (6 bases). The CDR3 DNA follows: TGTGCCACCAGCAGAGATGGACTTGTTGGGGGCACCAATAGCAATCAGCCCCAGCATTTT. Its protein is CATSRDGLVGGTNSNQPQHF. Based on the CDR3 plus reference TRBV15 and TRBJ1-5, the full variable domain is DAMVIQNPRYQVTQFGKPVTLSCSQTLNHNVMYWYQQKSSQAPKLLFHYYDKDFNNEADTPDNFQSRRPNTSFCFLDIRSPGLGDTAMYLCATSRDGLVGGTNSNQPQHFGDGTRLSIL.